The 17 T cell receptor beta chains listed next were all sequenced from one sample in a study of CD8+CD57+ T cells in acquired aplastic anemia. Genomic DNA provided the template from which TCR beta VDJ and CDR3 profiles were obtained. MiXCR, run by TCRdb on the reads, gives a single entry per CDR3 protein. The sample lists a few hundred thousand distinct CDR3 sequences, 55% to 60% seen once, with roughly 8% in the top ten. Sequencing used sorted CD4+, CD8+, or CD8+CD57+ T cells (not recorded which) from PBMCs. These TCRs come from a human donor with severe aplastic anemia or a healthy control (not recorded which).

On this clonotype: The junction departs from germline at one end; a sequencing error may be responsible. The chain has TRBV7-8 and TRBJ1-2; D gene unclear. The length of the CDR3 is 13 residues. Germline CDR1 is SGHVS and CDR2 is FQNEAQ. CDR3 in DNA: TGCGCCAGCAGTGAGAGGTATGGGTATGGCTACACCTTC. It translates to CASSERYGYGYTF.

This clonotype has ten or more counts. The genes are TRBV6-5 and TRBJ1-2; 8 bases are shared with TRBD1. The V gene's germline CDR1 is MNHEY and CDR2 SVGAGI. Germline trimming cut 9 bases from V and 5 bases from J; bases unmatched to any gene: 8. CDR3 size: 13 residues. The CDR3 DNA reads as TGTGCCAGTAGGGGGCAGGGGGCGTATGGCTACACCTTC. It is translated as CASRGQGAYGYTF.

The genes are TRBV2 and TRBJ1-6, with 12 bases aligning to TRBD1. V shed 6 bases, J shed 8 bases, and the junction held 8 bases outside the gene matches. The CDR3 extends over 16 amino acids. Germline-derived CDR1 and CDR2 are SNHLY and FYNNEI. Written as DNA, the CDR3 is TGTGCCAGCAGGGGGGGACAGGGGGCCGAAGATTCACCCCTCCACTTT. It codes for CASRGGQGAEDSPLHF.

The V and J genes are TRBV12-3 or TRBV12-4 and TRBJ2-4; D perhaps matches TRBD1 (7 bases). The CDR3 contains 13 residues. V dropped 3 bases and J dropped 7 bases, with 10 bases sitting between them. DNA for the CDR3: TGTGCCAGCAGTTTCGCAGGGGGGAACATTCAGTACTTC. Protein product: CASSFAGGNIQYF.

This clonotype was seen at least ten times. The chain combines TRBV5-8 with TRBJ2-4, with TRBD1 matching over 8 bases. With 0 bases clipped from V and 9 bases from J, the junction kept 5 bases outside the gene matches. CDR1 and CDR2 from the germline V gene are SGHTS and YDEGEE. The CDR3 has 14 amino acids. For the CDR3, the DNA is TGTGCCAGCAGCTTGGGAGGACAGGGTACCATTCAGTACTTC. This encodes CASSLGGQGTIQYF. The whole variable domain, remainder taken from reference TRBV5-8 and TRBJ2-4, is EAGVTQSPTHLIKTRGQQATLRCSPISGHTSVYWYQQALGLGLQFLLWYDEGEERNRGNFPPRFSGRQFPNYSSELNVNALELEDSALYLCASSLGGQGTIQYFGAGTRLSVL.

This clonotype was recorded many times. The rearrangement uses TRBV20-1 and TRBJ1-1; 7 bases fit TRBD1. V dropped 3 bases and J dropped 5; count of bases not matched to a gene: 6. This CDR3 has 13 amino acids. Germline assignment: CDR1 DFQATT and CDR2 SNEGSKA (reference sequence). In DNA, the CDR3 is TGCAGTGCTAGGGATACAGGGGAAACTGAAGCTTTCTTT. Translating gives CSARDTGETEAFF.

The chain links TRBV10-3 to TRBJ2-3, with D unresolved. Germline V CDR1 and CDR2: ENHRY, SYGVKD. Trimming cost V 4 bases and J 2 bases, with 7 bases left between them. The CDR3 consists of 13 residues. CDR3 nucleotide sequence: TGTGCCATCAGTGGGCGGACCACAGATACGCAGTATTTT. Its translation: CAISGRTTDTQYF.

This clonotype showed up many times. The V call is TRBV5-1, the J call TRBJ2-7; D call uncertain. Trimming pared 0 bases from V and 3 bases from J, leaving 7 bases between. The CDR3 is made up of 13 amino acids. The germline V gene has CDR1 SGHRS and CDR2 YFSETQ. The CDR3 loop is CASSLDQDYEQYF. CDR3 DNA sequence: TGCGCCAGCAGCTTGGATCAGGACTACGAGCAGTACTTC.

This clonotype was observed many times. CDR3 amino acids: CASSVGGQGNYGYTF. The CDR3 DNA follows: TGTGCCAGCAGCGTAGGAGGACAGGGAAACTATGGCTACACCTTC. The chain joins TRBV9 to TRBJ1-2; 8 bases align to TRBD1. V was pared by 0 bases and J by 2 bases, with 3 bases of the junction left unmatched. Germline V gene data show CDR1 as SGDLS and CDR2 as YYNGEE. The CDR3 is made up of 15 amino acids.

This clonotype was recorded only once. V usage is TRBV7-3 and J usage is TRBJ2-3; TRBD2 agrees at 8 bases. Germline V gene data show CDR1 as SGHTA and CDR2 as FQGTGA. V gave up 6 bases and J gave up 10 bases; unmatched junction bases: 6. This CDR3 is built from 12 residues. CDR3 loop: CASSFRREAQYF. In DNA form, the CDR3 reads TGTGCCAGCAGTTTTCGGCGGGAGGCGCAGTATTTT.

This clonotype was counted many times. This chain connects TRBV29-1 to TRBJ2-7, with D maybe TRBD1 (6 bases). Per germline, CDR1 SQVTM and CDR2 ANQGSEA. The CDR3 is made up of 12 amino acids. V was cut by 4 bases and J by 2 bases, with 9 bases left in between. The chain's CDR3 is CSVVTGPYEQYF. DNA for the CDR3: TGCAGCGTTGTCACAGGGCCCTACGAGCAGTACTTC.

This clonotype was seen once. The CDR3 region has the DNA TGCAGCGTTGAAGAGGGCTGGAGCTATGGCTACACCTTC. Amino acids: CSVEEGWSYGYTF. This chain links TRBV29-1 with TRBJ1-2; D ambiguous. Trimming removed 0 bases at V and 4 bases at J, with 9 bases between. Germline V CDR1 and CDR2: SQVTM, ANQGSEA. CDR3 length equals 13 residues.

This chain links TRBV20-1 with TRBJ2-1, with TRBD2 matching over 11 bases. Germline CDR1 is DFQATT and CDR2 is SNEGSKA (reference sequence). V was clipped by 1 base and J by 8 bases; unmatched bases: 10. The CDR3 totals 16 residues. The CDR3 DNA is TGCAGTGCTAGAGCTGTCGTGACTAGCGGGACAGATGAGCAGTTCTTC. Encoded protein: CSARAVVTSGTDEQFF.

This clonotype occurred once. The genes are TRBV15 and TRBJ2-7; D might be TRBD1 or TRBD2, each matching 5 bases. CDR1 is LNHNV, CDR2 YYDKDF, per germline (reference sequence). The CDR3 totals 15 residues. V was clipped by 1 base and J by 5 bases, with 15 bases between them. CDR3 region: CATSRATGLRNEQYF. CDR3 DNA: TGTGCCACCAGCAGAGCGACGGGGCTAAGGAACGAGCAGTACTTC.

This sequence joins TRBV7-6 and TRBJ1-1; D call uncertain. Germline lookup yields CDR1 SGHVS and CDR2 FNYEAQ. Trimming shortened V by 8 bases and J by 1 base, and 14 bases separated the two germline ends. The length of the CDR3 is 14 residues. In DNA, the CDR3 is TGTGCCAGCGGTCTCACCTACAGGAACACTGAAGCTTTCTTT. Amino acid sequence: CASGLTYRNTEAFF.

In its sample, this clonotype was seen once. This rearrangement joins TRBV20-1 to TRBJ1-1; possibly TRBD1 for D (6 bases). V gave up 6 bases and J gave up 4 bases, with 30 bases separating them. The CDR3 runs 18 residues. Germline V gene sequence: CDR1 DFQATT, CDR2 SNEGSKA (reference sequence). The DNA of the CDR3 is TGCAGTGCCCGATTCGAAAGACAGGCCCACGGGGGGGGCACTGAAGCTTTCTTT. Protein product: CSARFERQAHGGGTEAFF.

This clonotype has more than one count but fewer than ten. The V call is TRBV7-3, the J call TRBJ2-1; 7 nucleotides line up with TRBD2. Germline loops: CDR1 SGHTA, CDR2 FQGTGA. The CDR3 is 16 residues long. V shed 2 bases and J 2 bases; nucleotides not matched to a gene: 6. The CDR3 coding sequence is TGTGCCAGCAGCTTAGGGCGGGAGCGCCCCTACAATGAGCAGTTCTTC. This gives the protein CASSLGRERPYNEQFF.